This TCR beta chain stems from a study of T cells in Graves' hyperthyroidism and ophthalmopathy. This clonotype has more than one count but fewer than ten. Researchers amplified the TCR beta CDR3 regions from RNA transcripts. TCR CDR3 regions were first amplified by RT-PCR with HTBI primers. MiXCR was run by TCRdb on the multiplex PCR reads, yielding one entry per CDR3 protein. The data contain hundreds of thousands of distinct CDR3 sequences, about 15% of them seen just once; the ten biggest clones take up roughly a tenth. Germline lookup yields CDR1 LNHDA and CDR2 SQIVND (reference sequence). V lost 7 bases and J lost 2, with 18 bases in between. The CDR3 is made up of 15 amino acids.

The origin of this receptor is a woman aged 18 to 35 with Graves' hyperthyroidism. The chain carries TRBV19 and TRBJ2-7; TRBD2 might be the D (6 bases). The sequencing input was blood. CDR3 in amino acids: CASKMGTSQTYEQYF. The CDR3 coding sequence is TGTGCCAGTAAAATGGGCACTAGCCAAACCTACGAGCAGTACTTC.